The entry that follows covers one T cell receptor beta chain sequence. The antigen remains undetermined. The CDR3 extends over 15 amino acids. The germline V gene encodes CDR1 SGHAT and CDR2 FQNNGV. The V and J ends lost 5 bases and 0 bases respectively, with 10 bases between them. The sample belongs to a study of T cells after yellow fever vaccination. Study findings and constraints: After the booster, 96% of CD4 and 88% of CD8 primary-response clones were re-detected. CD4 and CD8 compartments shared a small share of clonotypes, likely from convergent recombination.

TCRdb passed the 5' RACE reads through MiXCR, listing each CDR3 protein once. The sample holds 150,000 or so distinct CDR3 sequences, under 7.5% seen once. The sequence was collected from a young man who received the YFV17D yellow fever vaccine. Sequenced material: CD4+ T cells sorted from PBMCs, taken 4 to 5 days after the first yellow fever vaccination. V gene TRBV11-2 combines with J gene TRBJ2-2, with a possible D match to TRBD1 (5 bases). The CDR3 loop reads CASSLQAANTGELFF. CDR3 nucleotide sequence: TGTGCCAGCAGCCTACAGGCGGCGAACACCGGGGAGCTGTTTTTT.